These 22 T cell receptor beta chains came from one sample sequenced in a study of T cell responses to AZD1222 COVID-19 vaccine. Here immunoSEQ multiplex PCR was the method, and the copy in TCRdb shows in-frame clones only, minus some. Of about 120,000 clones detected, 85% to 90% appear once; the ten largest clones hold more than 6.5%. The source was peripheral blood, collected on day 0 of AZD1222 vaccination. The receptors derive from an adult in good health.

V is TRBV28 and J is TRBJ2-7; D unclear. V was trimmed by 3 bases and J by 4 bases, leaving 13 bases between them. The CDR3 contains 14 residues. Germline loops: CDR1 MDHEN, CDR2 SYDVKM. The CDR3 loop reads CASSFVGSLYEQYF. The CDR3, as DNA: TGTGCCAGCAGTTTTGTGGGCAGTTTATACGAGCAGTACTTC.

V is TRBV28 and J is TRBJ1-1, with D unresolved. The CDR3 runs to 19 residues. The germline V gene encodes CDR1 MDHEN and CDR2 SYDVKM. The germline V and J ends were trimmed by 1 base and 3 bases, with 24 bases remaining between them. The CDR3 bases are TGTGCCAGCAGTTTATCCAATAACAGAGCGGCGGCGAGGCACACTGAAGCTTTCTTT. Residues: CASSLSNNRAAARHTEAFF.

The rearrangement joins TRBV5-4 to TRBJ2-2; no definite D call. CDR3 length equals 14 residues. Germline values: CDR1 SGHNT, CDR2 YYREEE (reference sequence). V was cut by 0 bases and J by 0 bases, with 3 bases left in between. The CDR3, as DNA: TGTGCCAGCAGCTTGGTTTCGAACACCGGGGAGCTGTTTTTT. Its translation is CASSLVSNTGELFF.

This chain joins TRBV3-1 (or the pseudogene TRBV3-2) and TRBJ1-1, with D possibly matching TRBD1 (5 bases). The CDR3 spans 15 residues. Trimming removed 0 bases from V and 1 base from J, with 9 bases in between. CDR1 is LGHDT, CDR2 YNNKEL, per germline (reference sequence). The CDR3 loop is CASSQEGGQNTEAFF. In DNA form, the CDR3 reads TGTGCCAGCAGCCAAGAAGGCGGACAGAACACTGAAGCTTTCTTT.

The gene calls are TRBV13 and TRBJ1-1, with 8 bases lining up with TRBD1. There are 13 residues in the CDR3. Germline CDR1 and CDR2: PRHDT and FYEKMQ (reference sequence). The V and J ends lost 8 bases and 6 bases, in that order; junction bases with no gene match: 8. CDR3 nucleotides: TGTGCCAGCGCCGGACAGGGTAGGGCTGAAGCTTTCTTT. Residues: CASAGQGRAEAFF.

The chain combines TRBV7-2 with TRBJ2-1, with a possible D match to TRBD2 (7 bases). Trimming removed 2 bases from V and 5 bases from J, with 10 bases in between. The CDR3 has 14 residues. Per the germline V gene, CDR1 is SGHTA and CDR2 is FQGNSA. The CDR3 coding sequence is TGTGCCAGCAGCTTAAGGGGGGGGAACAATGAGCAGTTCTTC. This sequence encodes CASSLRGGNNEQFF.

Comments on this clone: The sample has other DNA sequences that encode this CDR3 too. The CDR3 protein is CASSESGNTEAFF. DNA for the CDR3: TGCGCCAGCAGTGAGTCGGGGAATACTGAAGCTTTCTTT. The chain joins TRBV10-1 to TRBJ1-1, with D hard to call. V dropped 0 bases and J dropped 5 bases, with 7 bases sitting between them. CDR3 length: 13 residues. Germline CDR1 WNHNN, CDR2 SYGVQD (reference sequence).

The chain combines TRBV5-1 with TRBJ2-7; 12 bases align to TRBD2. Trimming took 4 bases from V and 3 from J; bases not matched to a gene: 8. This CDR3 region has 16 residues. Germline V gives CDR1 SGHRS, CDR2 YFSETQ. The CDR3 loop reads CASSENPSGGVYEQYF. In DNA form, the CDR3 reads TGCGCCAGCAGCGAGAACCCTAGCGGGGGGGTCTACGAGCAGTACTTC.

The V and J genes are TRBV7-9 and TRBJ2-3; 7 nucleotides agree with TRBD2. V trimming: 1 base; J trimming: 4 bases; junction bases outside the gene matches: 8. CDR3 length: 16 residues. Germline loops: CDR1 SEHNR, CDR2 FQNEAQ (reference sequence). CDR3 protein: CASSLGGGRWSDTQYF. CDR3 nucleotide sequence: TGTGCCAGCAGCTTAGGAGGCGGGAGATGGTCAGATACGCAGTATTTT. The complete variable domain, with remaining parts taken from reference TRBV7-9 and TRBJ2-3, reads DTGVSQNPRHKITKRGQNVTFRCDPISEHNRLYWYRQTLGQGPEFLTYFQNEAQLEKSRLLSDRFSAERPKGSFSTLEIQRTEQGDSAMYLCASSLGGGRWSDTQYFGPGTRLTVL.

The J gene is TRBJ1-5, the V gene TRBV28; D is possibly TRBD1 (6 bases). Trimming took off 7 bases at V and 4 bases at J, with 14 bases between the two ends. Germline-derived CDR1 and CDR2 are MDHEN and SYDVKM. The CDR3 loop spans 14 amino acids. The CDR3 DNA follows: TGTGCCAGCATCGGGGGGGCCCTTAATCAGCCCCAGCATTTT. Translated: CASIGGALNQPQHF.

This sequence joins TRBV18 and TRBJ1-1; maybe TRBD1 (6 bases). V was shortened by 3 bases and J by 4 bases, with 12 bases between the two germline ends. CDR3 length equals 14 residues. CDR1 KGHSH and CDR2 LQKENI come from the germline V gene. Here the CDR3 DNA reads TGTGCCAGCTCACCCGTGGAGGGGGGCACTGAAGCTTTCTTT. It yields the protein CASSPVEGGTEAFF.

The CDR3 DNA reads TGTGCCATCGGGACTGCGGAACGATACGAGCAGTACTTC. Protein: CAIGTAERYEQYF. V and J are TRBV21-1 and TRBJ2-7; the table's D call of TRBD2 was not tested on the DNA. TRBV21-1 is flagged as a pseudogene. This CDR3 contains 13 residues.

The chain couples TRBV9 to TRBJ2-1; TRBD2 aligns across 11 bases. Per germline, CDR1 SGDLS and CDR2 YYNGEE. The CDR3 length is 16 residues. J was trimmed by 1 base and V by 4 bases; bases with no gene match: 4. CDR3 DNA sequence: TGTGCCAGCAGCCTGGGGACTAGCGGTTCCTACAATGAGCAGTTCTTC. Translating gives CASSLGTSGSYNEQFF.

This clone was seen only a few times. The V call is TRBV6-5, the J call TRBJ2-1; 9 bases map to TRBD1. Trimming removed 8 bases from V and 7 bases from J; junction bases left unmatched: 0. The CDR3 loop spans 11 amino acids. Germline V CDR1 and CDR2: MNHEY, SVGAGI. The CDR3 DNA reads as TGTGCCAGCGGACAGGGGAATGAGCAGTTCTTC. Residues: CASGQGNEQFF.

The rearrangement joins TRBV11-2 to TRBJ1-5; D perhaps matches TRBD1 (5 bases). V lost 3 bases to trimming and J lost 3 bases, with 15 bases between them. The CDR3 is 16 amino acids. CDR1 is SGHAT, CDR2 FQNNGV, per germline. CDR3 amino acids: CASSLGGGNPNQPQHF. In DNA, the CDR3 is TGTGCCAGCAGCTTGGGTGGGGGGAATCCCAATCAGCCCCAGCATTTT.

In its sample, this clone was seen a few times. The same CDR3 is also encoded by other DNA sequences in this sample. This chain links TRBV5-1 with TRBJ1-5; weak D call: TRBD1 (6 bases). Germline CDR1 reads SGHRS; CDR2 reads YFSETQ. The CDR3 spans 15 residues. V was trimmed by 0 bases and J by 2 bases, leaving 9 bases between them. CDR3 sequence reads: CASSLEGGGNQPQHF. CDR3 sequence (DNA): TGCGCCAGCAGCTTGGAGGGGGGCGGCAATCAGCCCCAGCATTTT.

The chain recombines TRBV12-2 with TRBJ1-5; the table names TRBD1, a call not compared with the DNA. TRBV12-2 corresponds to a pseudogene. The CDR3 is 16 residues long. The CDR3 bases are TGTGCAAGTCGCAATAGACCTGACAGAGCGAATCAGCCCCAGCATTTT. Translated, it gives CASRNRPDRANQPQHF.

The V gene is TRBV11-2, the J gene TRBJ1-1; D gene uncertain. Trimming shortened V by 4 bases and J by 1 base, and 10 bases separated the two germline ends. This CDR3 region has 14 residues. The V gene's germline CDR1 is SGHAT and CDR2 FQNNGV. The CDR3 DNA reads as TGTGCCAGCAGCTCCCAAGGCAGGAACACTGAAGCTTTCTTT. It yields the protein CASSSQGRNTEAFF. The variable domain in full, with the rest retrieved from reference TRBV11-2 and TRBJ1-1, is EAGVAQSPRYKIIEKRQSVAFWCNPISGHATLYWYQQILGQGPKLLIQFQNNGVVDDSQLPKDRFSAERLKGVDSTLKIQPAKLEDSAVYLCASSSQGRNTEAFFGQGTRLTVV.

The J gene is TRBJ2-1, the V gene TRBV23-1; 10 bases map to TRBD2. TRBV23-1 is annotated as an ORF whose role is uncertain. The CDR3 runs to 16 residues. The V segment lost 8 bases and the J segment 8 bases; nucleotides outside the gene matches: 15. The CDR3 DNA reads TGCGCCAGCTTCCCTGGCGTCGAGCGGGAGGGGGATGAGCAGTTCTTC. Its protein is CASFPGVEREGDEQFF.

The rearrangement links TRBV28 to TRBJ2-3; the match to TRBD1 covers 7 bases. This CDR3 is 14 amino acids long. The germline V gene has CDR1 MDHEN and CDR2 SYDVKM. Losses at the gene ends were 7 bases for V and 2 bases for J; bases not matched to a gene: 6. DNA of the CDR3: TGTGCCAGCACTTGGGACAGAATCACAGATACGCAGTATTTT. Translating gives CASTWDRITDTQYF.

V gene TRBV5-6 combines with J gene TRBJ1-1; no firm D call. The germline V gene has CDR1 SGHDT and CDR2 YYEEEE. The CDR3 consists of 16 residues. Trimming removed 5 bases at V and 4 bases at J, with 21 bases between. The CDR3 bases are TGTGCCAGCAGACCCCTTGGTGCCGCCTTGGGCACTGAAGCTTTCTTT. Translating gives CASRPLGAALGTEAFF.

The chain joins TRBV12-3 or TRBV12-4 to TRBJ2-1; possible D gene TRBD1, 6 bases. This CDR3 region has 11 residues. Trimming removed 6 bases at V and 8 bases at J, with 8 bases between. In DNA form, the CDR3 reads TGTGCCAGCAGACAGGGCCATGAGCAGTTCTTC. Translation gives CASRQGHEQFF.